Reported below is one T cell receptor beta chain. Its antigen is unknown. TCRdb reprocessed the 5' RACE reads via MiXCR and lists one record per CDR3 protein. Of roughly 670,000 distinct CDR3 sequences in the sample, roughly 20% were seen once. The data originate from a study of CD8 T cells in ankylosing spondylitis. Study observations and caveats: Roughly 8 highly homologous variants made up a TCR beta motif that seemed to typify ankylosing spondylitis blood.

This TCR came from a male donor with ankylosing spondylitis. The sequenced material came from blood, either unsorted or a sorted T cell fraction (not recorded which).

This CDR3 is CASSQDLRGGSYNEQFF. The CDR3 DNA follows: TGTGCCAGCAGCCAAGATTTGCGGGGCGGGTCCTACAATGAGCAGTTCTTC. The V and J genes are TRBV3-1 and TRBJ2-1; D may be TRBD2 (6 bases). CDR3 length: 17 residues. Trimming took off 0 bases at V and 1 base at J, with 13 bases between the two ends. Germline V CDR1 and CDR2: LGHDT, YNNKEL (reference sequence).